The present T cell receptor beta chain was sequenced within a study of Graves' ophthalmopathy and Graves' hyperthyroidism. General study findings and limits: Blood was where most expanded thyroid clonotypes above 0.001 frequency also turned up.

Concerning this clonotype itself: The antigen is not known.

The study amplified TCR beta CDR3 regions using RNA transcripts. The workflow started with a first-round RT-PCR run with HTBI primers and then moved on to a second-round multiplex PCR. Via MiXCR, TCRdb re-called the multiplex PCR reads, giving one row per CDR3 protein. The sample lists about 370,000 distinct CDR3 sequences, roughly 15% occurring once. Germline V gene sequence: CDR1 DFQATT, CDR2 SNEGSKA (reference sequence). Trimming took 3 bases from V and 8 from J, leaving 13 bases between them. This CDR3 has 12 amino acids. The rearrangement uses TRBV20-1 and TRBJ1-1; the D gene is possibly TRBD1 (5 bases). The sample taken for sequencing was peripheral blood. This receptor was obtained from an adult woman with stable Graves' hyperthyroidism. The CDR3 spells CSASLGLREAFF. As DNA, the CDR3 is TGCAGTGCTAGTTTGGGACTTAGGGAAGCTTTCTTT.